The 25 T cell receptor beta chains reported below all come from one sample, sequenced in a study of T cell changes during pregnancy in multiple sclerosis. TCRdb's copy holds only in-frame clones and misses some; the assay was immunoSEQ multiplex PCR. The data hold fewer than 85,000 clones, with about 90% observed a single time. This sample comprised peripheral blood, obtained in the first trimester of pregnancy. The receptor source for this set is a female donor in good health, enrolled as a control in a pregnancy study.

This sequence joins TRBV5-5 and TRBJ1-1; possibly TRBD1 for D (5 bases). Germline V CDR1 and CDR2: SGHKS, YYEKEE (reference sequence). V was clipped by 0 bases and J by 0 bases, with 6 bases between them. The CDR3 runs to 14 residues. The CDR3 is CASSLGQMNTEAFF. The CDR3 nucleotides read TGTGCCAGCAGCTTGGGACAGATGAACACTGAAGCTTTCTTT.

V usage is TRBV7-9 and J usage is TRBJ1-3; 9 bases fit TRBD1. Looked up from germline, CDR1 is SEHNR and CDR2 is FQNEAQ (reference sequence). CDR3 length: 16 amino acids. V trimming: 4 bases; J trimming: 6 bases; junction bases outside the gene matches: 10. The CDR3 sequence: CASSSRGTGKTNTIYF. CDR3 bases: TGTGCCAGCAGCTCCCGCGGGACAGGGAAGACAAACACCATATATTTT.

The rearrangement links TRBV28 to TRBJ2-1, with TRBD2 matching over 13 bases. Per germline, CDR1 MDHEN and CDR2 SYDVKM. CDR3 length: 18 residues. With 8 bases clipped from V and 4 bases from J, the junction kept 14 bases outside the gene matches. CDR3 DNA sequence: TGTGCCAGCCCAAGGGGACTAGCGGGGCTCCCTGGGTACAATGAGCAGTTCTTC. This sequence encodes CASPRGLAGLPGYNEQFF. The variable domain in full, with the rest retrieved from reference TRBV28 and TRBJ2-1, is DVKVTQSSRYLVKRTGEKVFLECVQDMDHENMFWYRQDPGLGLRLIYFSYDVKMKEKGDIPEGYSVSREKKERFSLILESASTNQTSMYLCASPRGLAGLPGYNEQFFGPGTRLTVL.

The chain employs TRBV28 and TRBJ1-4; D is possibly TRBD1 (6 bases). The CDR3 extends over 15 amino acids. The germline V and J ends were trimmed by 6 bases and 4 bases, with 15 bases remaining between them. CDR1 and CDR2 (germline): MDHEN, SYDVKM. The CDR3 coding sequence is TGTGCCAGCAGGGGGACACTGGCCTATAATGAAAAACTGTTTTTT. It is translated as CASRGTLAYNEKLFF.

V is TRBV5-1 and J is TRBJ2-7, with 9 bases identical to TRBD1. With 7 bases clipped from V and 1 base from J, the junction kept 9 bases outside the gene matches. The CDR3 loop spans 15 amino acids. Germline-derived CDR1 and CDR2 are SGHRS and YFSETQ. CDR3 DNA sequence: TGCGCCAGCCAGGTGGCCGGGACAGGGTCCTACGAGCAGTACTTC. This gives the protein CASQVAGTGSYEQYF.

The gene calls are TRBV14 and TRBJ1-1; 9 nucleotides agree with TRBD1. This CDR3 is 16 amino acids long. V was pared by 0 bases and J by 4 bases, with 6 bases of the junction left unmatched. In germline, CDR1 is SGHDN, CDR2 FVKESK. The CDR3 DNA is TGTGCCAGCAGCCAAGATGTAGGGACAGGGTTCACTGAAGCTTTCTTT. Its protein product is CASSQDVGTGFTEAFF. Combining the CDR3 with reference TRBV14 and TRBJ1-1 gives the whole variable domain EAGVTQFPSHSVIEKGQTVTLRCDPISGHDNLYWYRRVMGKEIKFLLHFVKESKQDESGMPNNRFLAERTGGTYSTLKVQPAELEDSGVYFCASSQDVGTGFTEAFFGQGTRLTVV.

The DNA of the CDR3 is TGTGCCAGCAGCTTTTTCGACAGGGATCTTTACGAGCAGTACTTC. Translated: CASSFFDRDLYEQYF. V gene TRBV5-6 combines with J gene TRBJ2-7, with 7 bases that match TRBD1. This CDR3 is 15 amino acids long. In germline, CDR1 is SGHDT, CDR2 YYEEEE. V dropped 2 bases and J dropped 4; count of bases not matched to a gene: 9.

V is TRBV9 and J is TRBJ2-3; TRBD2 matches 9 bases. There are 15 residues in the CDR3. Germline values: CDR1 SGDLS, CDR2 YYNGEE. The V and J ends lost 0 bases and 5 bases, in that order; junction bases with no gene match: 4. Written as DNA, the CDR3 is TGTGCCAGCAGCGTAGCTGGCGGGGGGGGAGATACGCAGTATTTT. Translating it yields CASSVAGGGGDTQYF.

The rearrangement links TRBV4-2 to TRBJ2-3; 10 nucleotides match TRBD2. The CDR3 totals 20 residues. With 0 bases clipped from V and 0 bases from J, the junction kept 12 bases outside the gene matches. The germline gives CDR1 LGHNA, CDR2 YNFKEQ. CDR3 coding DNA: TGTGCCAGCAGCCAAGAATTAAGCGGGAGGGCCCCTCTTAGCACAGATACGCAGTATTTT. Translating it yields CASSQELSGRAPLSTDTQYF.

CDR3 bases: TGTGCCAGCAGACTGGGACAGACCCAAGAGACCCAGTACTTC. Its protein is CASRLGQTQETQYF. The chain recombines TRBV21-1 with TRBJ2-5; TRBD1 was called by the table and not checked on the DNA. TRBV21-1 is given as a pseudogene. CDR3 length equals 14 residues.

The J gene is TRBJ2-1, the V gene TRBV5-6; no firm D call. Germline CDR1 reads SGHDT; CDR2 reads YYEEEE. The CDR3 runs to 15 residues. V lost 2 bases, J lost 6 bases, and 15 bases lay in between. CDR3 DNA sequence: TGTGCCAGCAGCTTACTCTCCGCGTACCCCAATGAGCAGTTCTTC. The encoded protein is CASSLLSAYPNEQFF.

This chain connects TRBV18 to TRBJ2-1; D is uncertain. Trimming took off 2 bases at V and 0 bases at J, with 8 bases between the two ends. The CDR3 is 15 residues long. CDR1 KGHSH and CDR2 LQKENI come from the germline V gene. CDR3 DNA: TGTGCCAGCTCACCAGGCGGTGCCTCCTACAATGAGCAGTTCTTC. Translating gives CASSPGGASYNEQFF.

To note about this clone: The sample carries other DNA sequences with the same CDR3. The chain employs TRBV6-1 and TRBJ2-2, with 13 bases aligning to TRBD2. Germline lookup yields CDR1 MNHNS and CDR2 SASEGT. After removal of 4 bases from V and 6 bases from J, the junction contained 2 bases not matched to a gene. CDR3 length: 15 residues. Written as DNA, the CDR3 is TGTGCCAGCAGTGGACTAGCGGGAGGTGCCGGGGAGCTGTTTTTT. Translated: CASSGLAGGAGELFF.

This chain links TRBV7-9 with TRBJ2-5; the D gene is possibly TRBD2 (5 bases). The CDR3 covers 15 residues. V was pared by 1 base and J by 5 bases, with 14 bases between. CDR1 is SEHNR, CDR2 FQNEAQ, per germline (reference sequence). The DNA of the CDR3 is TGTGCCAGCAGCTTAGACGGCCCGGAGGAGGAGACCCAGTACTTC. Protein: CASSLDGPEEETQYF.

The chain couples TRBV5-1 to TRBJ2-6; TRBD2 might be the D (5 bases). The V gene lost 0 bases and the J gene lost 4 bases, with 20 bases spanning the gap. In germline, CDR1 is SGHRS, CDR2 YFSETQ. The CDR3 contains 19 residues. The CDR3 DNA follows: TGCGCCAGCAGCTTGGTTGATCGGGGATTCGATCGAGGGGCCAACGTCCTGACTTTC. Encoded protein: CASSLVDRGFDRGANVLTF.

This sequence joins TRBV7-6 and TRBJ2-7; D perhaps matches TRBD2 (6 bases). Trimming removed 1 base from V and 0 bases from J, with 10 bases in between. This CDR3 has 15 residues. Germline assignment: CDR1 SGHVS and CDR2 FNYEAQ. The CDR3 DNA reads as TGTGCCAGCAGCTTAGGCGGGGACGGCTCCTACGAGCAGTACTTC. Protein: CASSLGGDGSYEQYF.

This chain uses TRBV15 with TRBJ2-7, with D possibly being TRBD2 (6 bases). The V end lost 0 bases, the J end lost 5 bases, and 14 bases lay between the germline ends. The germline V gene encodes CDR1 LNHNV and CDR2 YYDKDF (reference sequence). This CDR3 is built from 15 residues. The CDR3 sequence is CATSRDPGGWNEQYF. The CDR3 DNA follows: TGTGCCACCAGCAGAGATCCTGGGGGGTGGAACGAGCAGTACTTC.

The rearrangement links TRBV18 to TRBJ2-7, with D perhaps matching TRBD2 (5 bases). The CDR3 has 13 residues. CDR1 and CDR2 from the germline V gene are KGHSH and LQKENI. Trimming pared 6 bases from V and 4 bases from J, leaving 13 bases between. CDR3 loop: CASSLGLAYEQYF. CDR3 in DNA: TGTGCCAGCTCCCTGGGATTAGCGTACGAGCAGTACTTC.

The chain carries TRBV5-1 and TRBJ2-7; D uncertain. Trimming removed 2 bases from V and 1 base from J, with 4 bases in between. This CDR3 spans 12 amino acids. From germline, CDR1 is SGHRS and CDR2 YFSETQ. This CDR3 reads CASSFGSYEQYF. The CDR3 DNA follows: TGCGCCAGCAGCTTCGGGTCCTACGAGCAGTACTTC.

V usage is TRBV5-6 and J usage is TRBJ1-2; 7 bases line up with TRBD1. CDR3 length: 14 residues. V lost 4 bases and J lost 1; bases outside the gene matches: 4. Germline assignment: CDR1 SGHDT and CDR2 YYEEEE. The CDR3: CASSTGTVNYGYTF. The CDR3 nucleotides read TGTGCCAGCAGCACAGGGACAGTTAACTATGGCTACACCTTC.

The rearrangement uses TRBV5-4 and TRBJ2-5; D is perhaps TRBD2 (6 bases). CDR1 and CDR2 (germline): SGHNT, YYREEE (reference sequence). CDR3 size: 15 residues. The V and J ends lost 0 bases and 5 bases respectively, with 14 bases between them. CDR3 in DNA: TGTGCCAGCAGCTTGGTTTCACTAGGAGGGGAGACCCAGTACTTC. It specifies CASSLVSLGGETQYF.

The rearrangement uses TRBV6-5 and TRBJ2-1; 7 bases fit TRBD1. CDR1 is MNHEY and CDR2 is SVGAGI in the germline V gene. The CDR3 is 13 residues long. The V gene end was trimmed by 7 bases and the J gene end by 5 bases; junction bases not matched to a gene: 5. CDR3 nucleotide sequence: TGTGCCAGCACCAGGGGGAGAAACAATGAGCAGTTCTTC. Amino acids: CASTRGRNNEQFF.

The rearrangement uses TRBV19 and TRBJ2-3, with 9 bases that match TRBD2. Germline V CDR1 and CDR2: LNHDA, SQIVND (reference sequence). The CDR3 loop spans 19 amino acids. J was trimmed by 4 bases and V by 0 bases; bases with no gene match: 14. As DNA, the CDR3 is TGTGCCAGTAGTATAGAAGGTTTCGACAGTAGCGGGAGCGCAGATACGCAGTATTTT. Translated, it gives CASSIEGFDSSGSADTQYF.

This chain joins TRBV27 and TRBJ2-5; 11 bases agree with TRBD2. CDR1 MNHEY and CDR2 SMNVEV come from the germline V gene (reference sequence). V dropped 0 bases and J dropped 5; count of bases not matched to a gene: 5. The CDR3 consists of 16 residues. CDR3 region: CASSLSSGRAGETQYF. CDR3 DNA: TGTGCCAGCAGTTTATCTAGCGGGAGGGCCGGGGAGACCCAGTACTTC.

The rearrangement links TRBV7-8 to TRBJ1-1, with 8 bases matching TRBD1. Germline V gives CDR1 SGHVS, CDR2 FQNEAQ. Trimming took 5 bases from V and 6 from J; bases not matched to a gene: 8. The CDR3 spans 14 residues. CDR3 loop: CASSLPDRGAEAFF. The CDR3 DNA reads as TGTGCCAGCAGCCTCCCCGACAGGGGCGCTGAAGCTTTCTTT.